The rows below give T cell receptor beta chains drawn from one sample of a study of cytomegalovirus exposure and HLA in healthy donors. Sequenced by immunoSEQ multiplex PCR; TCRdb stores in-frame clones only, minus some. The repertoire holds approximately 250,000 clones, with 85% as singletons. Sequenced sample: PBMCs. The receptor source for this set is a girl aged 2-10 years in good health and CMV-seronegative. Each CDR3 is given with its conserved first and last residue. The order of the fields is clone size, V gene, D gene, J gene, CDR3 DNA, CDR3 protein. D genes are given only for firm matches. Clone size is given for some rows only: seen once, a few or many times, or a class if the clone is expanded.

abundance: NA; v_gene: TRBV2; d_gene: NA; j_gene: TRBJ1-6; CDR3nt: TGTGCCAGCATTCAGGGGAGCTCCTATAATTCACCCCTCCACTTT; CDR3aa: CASIQGSSYNSPLHF
abundance: NA; v_gene: TRBV6-1; d_gene: TRBD1; j_gene: TRBJ1-1; CDR3nt: TGTGCCAGCAGTGCTTCGGGGACAGGCTTGAACACTGAAGCTTTCTTT; CDR3aa: CASSASGTGLNTEAFF
abundance: NA; v_gene: TRBV4-1; d_gene: NA; j_gene: TRBJ2-3; CDR3nt: TGCGCCAGCAGCCAAGATCTAGATACGCAGTATTTT; CDR3aa: CASSQDLDTQYF
abundance: NA; v_gene: TRBV4-1; d_gene: TRBD2; j_gene: TRBJ2-7; CDR3nt: TGCGCCAGCAGCCAAGAACCAGCGGGGGCCCTTTGGGAGCAGTACTTC; CDR3aa: CASSQEPAGALWEQYF
abundance: NA; v_gene: TRBV28; d_gene: NA; j_gene: TRBJ1-2; CDR3nt: TGTGCCAGCAGTTTACGGATAAGGGAGGGCTATGGCTACACCTTC; CDR3aa: CASSLRIREGYGYTF
abundance: once; v_gene: TRBV5-1; d_gene: NA; j_gene: TRBJ2-3; CDR3nt: TGCGCCAGCAGCTTGACAGGGTCGAAAGATACGCAGTATTTT; CDR3aa: CASSLTGSKDTQYF
abundance: NA; v_gene: TRBV6-5; d_gene: NA; j_gene: TRBJ2-2; CDR3nt: TGTGCCAGCAGTTATTGGCCGGGCGGGGAGCTGTTTTTT; CDR3aa: CASSYWPGGELFF
abundance: NA; v_gene: TRBV5-1; d_gene: NA; j_gene: TRBJ2-7; CDR3nt: TGCGCCAGCAGCTTGGCCGGTACGGGGCAGGGGACCTACGAGCAGTACTTC; CDR3aa: CASSLAGTGQGTYEQYF
abundance: NA; v_gene: TRBV5-6; d_gene: NA; j_gene: TRBJ2-2; CDR3nt: TGTGCCAGCAGCTTGGCCATGGGACTCTCCACCGGGGAGCTGTTTTTT; CDR3aa: CASSLAMGLSTGELFF
abundance: NA; v_gene: TRBV30; d_gene: NA; j_gene: TRBJ2-1; CDR3nt: TGTGCCTGGAGTGTAAGGTGGCAGGGTTTAGGCAATGAGCAGTTCTTC; CDR3aa: CAWSVRWQGLGNEQFF
abundance: NA; v_gene: TRBV6-6; d_gene: TRBD1; j_gene: TRBJ2-2; CDR3nt: TGTGCCAGCAGCCACAGGGGATCAGGGGAGCTGTTTTTT; CDR3aa: CASSHRGSGELFF